This T cell receptor (beta chain) stems from a study of blood T cell repertoires in COVID-19. The wider study: COVID-19 samples collected from the United States, Italy and Spain covered acute and convalescent phases. From T cells, B-cell-depleted T cells, or PBMCs came the material, which was cDNA or gDNA.

Germline CDR1 and CDR2: SSHAT and FNYEAQ (reference sequence). Trimming removed 3 bases from V and 1 base from J, with 6 bases in between. CDR3 length: 14 residues. In the authors' workflow: Amplification from reference gene primers served as the basis for estimated nucleated cell counts. Method: immunoSEQ multiplex PCR; TCRdb's copy keeps in-frame clones and lacks some. For V, J and clone size, that table is used; D and trimming come from the DNA. The top ten clones hold around 8% of a sample with roughly 300,000 clones, about 87% of them seen once. Material for sequencing was peripheral blood. The chain uses TRBV7-7 and TRBJ2-2; D gene uncertain. The sequence was collected from a woman between 50 and 59 years old who had recovered from COVID-19. CDR3 nucleotide sequence: TGTGCCAGCAGCTTGAGTCAGAACACCGGGGAGCTGTTTTTT. Protein sequence: CASSLSQNTGELFF.